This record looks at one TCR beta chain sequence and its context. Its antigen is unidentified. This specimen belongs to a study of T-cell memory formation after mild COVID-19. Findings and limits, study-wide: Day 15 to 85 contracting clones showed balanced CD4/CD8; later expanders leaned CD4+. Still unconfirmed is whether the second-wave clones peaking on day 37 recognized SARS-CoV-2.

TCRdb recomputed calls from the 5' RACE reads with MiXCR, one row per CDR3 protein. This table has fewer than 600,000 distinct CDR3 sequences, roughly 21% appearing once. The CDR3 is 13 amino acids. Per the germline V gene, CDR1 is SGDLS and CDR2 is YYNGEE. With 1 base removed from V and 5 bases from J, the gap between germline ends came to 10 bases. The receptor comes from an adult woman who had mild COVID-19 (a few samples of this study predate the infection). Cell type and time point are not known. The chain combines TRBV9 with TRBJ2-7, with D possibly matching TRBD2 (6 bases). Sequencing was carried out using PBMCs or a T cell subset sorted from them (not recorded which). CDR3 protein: CASSVFGEDEQYF. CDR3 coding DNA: TGTGCCAGCAGCGTATTTGGGGAGGACGAGCAGTACTTC.